This T cell receptor (beta chain) came from a study of pediatric ulcerative colitis. The rectum was sampled with one to two pinch biopsies at colonoscopy. As for this clone: The antigen is unknown.

Study-wide results and caveats: Clonal expansions reduced rectal repertoire diversity in acute severe colitis.

Germline assignment: CDR1 MDHEN and CDR2 SYDVKM. Trimming took off 6 bases at V and 4 bases at J, with 22 bases between the two ends. CDR3 length: 17 residues. Assay: immunoSEQ multiplex PCR; the TCRdb copy retains only in-frame clones and omits some. There are some 11,000 clones in the sample; approximately 80% occur only once, and around 3.6% lies in the top ten. The clonotype originates from a girl aged 10 to 17 who was a control in a study of pediatric ulcerative colitis. The sequenced sample was gut tissue. The chain recombines TRBV28 with TRBJ1-3, with D hard to call. CDR3 loop: CASSPRRRLIRGNTIYF. The CDR3 DNA reads TGTGCCAGCAGCCCACGCCGCCGCCTAATTAGGGGAAACACCATATATTTT.